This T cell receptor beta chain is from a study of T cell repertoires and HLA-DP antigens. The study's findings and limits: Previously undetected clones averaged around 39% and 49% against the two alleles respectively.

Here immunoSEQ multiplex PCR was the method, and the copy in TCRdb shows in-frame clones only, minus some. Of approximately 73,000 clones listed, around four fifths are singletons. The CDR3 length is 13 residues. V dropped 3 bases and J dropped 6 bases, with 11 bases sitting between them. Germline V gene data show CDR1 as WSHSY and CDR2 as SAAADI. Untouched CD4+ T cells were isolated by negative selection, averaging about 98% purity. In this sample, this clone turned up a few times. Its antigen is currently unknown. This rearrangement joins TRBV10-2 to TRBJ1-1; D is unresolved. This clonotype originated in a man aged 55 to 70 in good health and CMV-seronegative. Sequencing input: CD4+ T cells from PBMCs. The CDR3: CASSDRVLAEAFF. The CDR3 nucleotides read TGCGCCAGCAGTGATAGGGTGCTGGCTGAAGCTTTCTTT.